The T cell receptor (beta chain) described here comes from a study of blood T cell repertoires in COVID-19. Across the study: Sites across the United States, Italy and Spain contributed samples from acute and convalescent COVID-19. Sources were T cells, B-cell-depleted T cells, or PBMCs; the material itself was cDNA or gDNA.

The V and J ends lost 2 bases and 2 bases respectively, with 7 bases between them. The CDR3 is 13 amino acids. Germline CDR1 reads SGHRS; CDR2 reads YFSETQ. Authors' analysis steps: Counts of nucleated cells, estimated from reference gene primer amplification, were obtained. The data were produced by immunoSEQ multiplex PCR, yet TCRdb's version contains in-frame clones alone and is incomplete. Clone size and V and J calls were adopted from that table, with D and trimming inferred from the DNA. The data show some 110,000 clones, 81% seen once. This TCR was recovered from a man older than 75 with acute or convalescent COVID-19. Material: peripheral blood. V usage is TRBV5-1 and J usage is TRBJ1-2; D not certain. The CDR3 here is CASSLAGNYGYTF. Here the CDR3 DNA reads TGCGCCAGCAGCTTAGCCGGGAACTATGGCTACACCTTC.